This is a list of T cell receptor beta chains from one sample in a study of T cell responses to AZD1222 COVID-19 vaccine. Repertoires were generated with immunoSEQ multiplex PCR, while TCRdb's copy carries only in-frame clones and drops some. The sample contains about 73,000 clones, roughly nine tenths of which appear only once. This specimen consisted of peripheral blood, obtained 28 days after the second AZD1222 dose. The receptors come from an adult who received the AZD1222 COVID-19 vaccine. Both conserved end residues are part of each CDR3. D genes are given only for firm matches. A row's size may be missing; if present it is once, few, many or a size class.

D: -
J: TRBJ1-3
V: TRBV7-9
size: few
CDR3: CASSLALRGGNTIYF
DNA: TGTGCCAGCAGCTTAGCTTTGAGAGGAGGAAACACCATATATTTT

D: TRBD1
J: TRBJ1-2
V: TRBV19
size: -
CDR3: CASSIPGQGAPGGYGYTF
DNA: TGTGCCAGTAGTATTCCCGGACAGGGCGCGCCGGGAGGCTATGGCTACACCTTC

D: TRBD1
J: TRBJ1-2
V: TRBV6-5
size: -
CDR3: CASSSTRQGPYGYTF
DNA: TGTGCCAGCAGTTCAACTCGACAGGGGCCCTATGGCTACACCTTC

D: TRBD1
J: TRBJ1-2
V: TRBV28
size: -
CDR3: CASSLRGLDGYTF
DNA: TGTGCCAGCAGCCTCAGGGGGCTGGATGGCTACACCTTC

D: -
J: TRBJ2-7
V: TRBV6-2/TRBV6-3
size: -
CDR3: CASSRGTARRYF
DNA: TGTGCCAGCAGCCGCGGGACCGCAAGGCGGTACTTC

D: -
J: TRBJ1-4
V: TRBV5-1
size: -
CDR3: CASSLAGEKLFF
DNA: TGCGCCAGCAGCTTGGCAGGAGAAAAACTGTTTTTT

D: -
J: TRBJ1-1
V: TRBV5-1
size: -
CDR3: CASSLGGKMNTEAFF
DNA: TGCGCCAGCAGCTTGGGCGGCAAGATGAACACTGAAGCTTTCTTT

D: TRBD1
J: TRBJ2-7
V: TRBV6-5
size: -
CDR3: CASSLSGTGFGYEQYF
DNA: TGTGCCAGCAGTTTATCCGGGACAGGGTTTGGGTACGAGCAGTACTTC

D: -
J: TRBJ1-1
V: TRBV2
size: -
CDR3: CASSDPRAFF
DNA: TGTGCCAGCAGTGACCCGCGAGCTTTCTTT

D: -
J: TRBJ1-5
V: TRBV2
size: -
CDR3: CASSAEIGSNQPQHF
DNA: TGTGCCAGCAGCGCAGAGATTGGGAGCAATCAGCCCCAGCATTTT

D: -
J: TRBJ1-2
V: TRBV24-1
size: -
CDR3: CATVPPITGRLQGGSYGYTF
DNA: TGTGCCACCGTCCCCCCAATTACGGGGAGGCTTCAAGGAGGTTCCTATGGCTACACCTTC

D: -
J: TRBJ1-2
V: TRBV5-6
size: once
CDR3: CASSLDRARDYTF
DNA: TGTGCCAGCAGCTTGGATAGGGCGCGTGACTACACCTTC

D: -
J: TRBJ2-2
V: TRBV9
size: -
CDR3: CASSVGGYPNTGELFF
DNA: TGTGCCAGCAGCGTAGGCGGGTACCCGAACACCGGGGAGCTGTTTTTT

D: -
J: TRBJ2-3
V: TRBV6-1
size: -
CDR3: CASSEAYDTQYF
DNA: TGTGCCAGCAGTGAAGCCTACGATACGCAGTATTTT

D: -
J: TRBJ1-3
V: TRBV19
size: -
CDR3: CASSIRGTSGNTIYF
DNA: TGTGCCAGTAGTATCCGGGGAACCTCTGGAAACACCATATATTTT

D: TRBD1
J: TRBJ1-6
V: TRBV15
size: -
CDR3: CATSSRDRGYSPLHF
DNA: TGTGCCACCAGCAGCCGGGACAGGGGTTATTCACCCCTCCACTTT

D: TRBD1
J: TRBJ1-5
V: TRBV28
size: -
CDR3: CASSDEQGLGQPQHF
DNA: TGTGCCAGCAGTGACGAACAGGGGTTAGGTCAGCCCCAGCATTTT

D: -
J: TRBJ1-4
V: TRBV7-9
size: -
CDR3: CASTGTGTSSEKLFF
DNA: TGTGCCAGCACAGGAACCGGGACTTCAAGCGAAAAACTGTTTTTT

D: -
J: TRBJ1-3
V: TRBV19
size: -
CDR3: CASSHGSGNTIYF
DNA: TGTGCCAGTAGTCACGGCTCTGGAAACACCATATATTTT

D: -
J: TRBJ2-5
V: TRBV2
size: -
CDR3: CASSEWFTQETQYF
DNA: TGTGCCAGCAGTGAATGGTTTACCCAAGAGACCCAGTACTTC

D: -
J: TRBJ2-3
V: TRBV4-1
size: few
CDR3: CASSRLLATTQGDTDTQYF
DNA: TGCGCCAGCAGCCGCCTACTAGCTACTACTCAAGGGGACACAGATACGCAGTATTTT

D: -
J: TRBJ2-7
V: TRBV21-1
size: -
CDR3: CAIDRANYEQYF
DNA: TGTGCCATCGACAGGGCGAACTACGAGCAGTACTTC

D: -
J: TRBJ2-2
V: TRBV27
size: -
CDR3: CASSPTTNGGELFF
DNA: TGTGCCAGCAGTCCCACAACCAACGGCGGGGAGCTGTTTTTT

D: -
J: TRBJ2-1
V: TRBV29-1
size: -
CDR3: CSVYRPYNEQFF
DNA: TGCAGCGTCTATCGGCCCTACAATGAGCAGTTCTTC

D: -
J: TRBJ1-5
V: TRBV4-3
size: -
CDR3: CASSPWIKDNQPQHF
DNA: TGCGCCAGCAGCCCCTGGATAAAGGACAATCAGCCCCAGCATTTT

D: -
J: TRBJ2-1
V: TRBV4-2
size: once
CDR3: CASSQDFPAGYYNEQFF
DNA: TGTGCCAGCAGCCAAGACTTTCCGGCGGGTTACTACAATGAGCAGTTCTTC

D: -
J: TRBJ2-1
V: TRBV19
size: -
CDR3: CASSTIAANEQFF
DNA: TGTGCCAGTAGTACGATAGCGGCCAATGAGCAGTTCTTC

D: TRBD1
J: TRBJ2-1
V: TRBV23-1
size: -
CDR3: CASAPPGTGGHNEQFF
DNA: TGCGCCAGCGCCCCCCCCGGGACAGGGGGCCACAATGAGCAGTTCTTC

D: -
J: TRBJ2-3
V: TRBV29-1
size: -
CDR3: CSVAPGRADTQYF
DNA: TGCAGCGTGGCACCGGGACGGGCAGATACGCAGTATTTT

D: TRBD2
J: TRBJ2-1
V: TRBV7-2
size: -
CDR3: CASSPLAGGVYNEQFF
DNA: TGTGCCAGCAGCCCCTTAGCGGGGGGGGTGTACAATGAGCAGTTCTTC

D: -
J: TRBJ2-2
V: TRBV30
size: -
CDR3: CAWSVLNTGELFF
DNA: TGTGCCTGGAGTGTACTGAACACCGGGGAGCTGTTTTTT

D: -
J: TRBJ2-5
V: TRBV11-2
size: -
CDR3: CASSPQWGETQYF
DNA: TGTGCCAGCAGCCCGCAGTGGGGAGAGACCCAGTACTTC

D: -
J: TRBJ1-4
V: TRBV19
size: -
CDR3: CASSTLQGEKLFF
DNA: TGTGCCAGTAGTACCCTCCAAGGTGAAAAACTGTTTTTT

D: TRBD2
J: TRBJ2-2
V: TRBV18
size: -
CDR3: CASSPLGLAGGTGELFF
DNA: TGTGCCAGCTCACCTCTTGGACTAGCGGGGGGCACCGGGGAGCTGTTTTTT

D: -
J: TRBJ2-2
V: TRBV24-1
size: -
CDR3: CATSDLGGTGELFF
DNA: TGTGCCACCAGTGATTTAGGAGGAACCGGGGAGCTGTTTTTT

D: -
J: TRBJ2-2
V: TRBV15
size: -
CDR3: CATSGGFRGADSPHTGELFF
DNA: TGTGCCACCAGCGGAGGGTTTCGGGGGGCGGACTCCCCCCACACCGGGGAGCTGTTTTTT

D: -
J: TRBJ1-3
V: TRBV4-1
size: few
CDR3: CASSHALIGNTIYF
DNA: TGCGCCAGCAGCCATGCCCTTATCGGAAACACCATATATTTT

D: -
J: TRBJ2-3
V: TRBV14
size: once
CDR3: CASSQDRIATDTQYF
DNA: TGTGCCAGCAGCCAAGATCGAATAGCGACAGATACGCAGTATTTT

D: -
J: TRBJ1-3
V: TRBV19
size: -
CDR3: CASSMWAGAVGGNTIYF
DNA: TGTGCCAGTAGTATGTGGGCAGGGGCCGTCGGGGGAAACACTATATATTTT

D: -
J: TRBJ2-7
V: TRBV28
size: -
CDR3: CASRAGLYEQYF
DNA: TGTGCCAGCAGGGCGGGCCTCTACGAGCAGTACTTC

D: TRBD2
J: TRBJ2-6
V: TRBV12-5
size: few
CDR3: CASGLLGLAGRDSGANVLTF
DNA: TGTGCTAGTGGCCTCCTGGGACTAGCGGGACGAGACTCTGGGGCCAACGTCCTGACTTTC

D: -
J: TRBJ1-2
V: TRBV19
size: -
CDR3: CASSDPQAYYGYTF
DNA: TGTGCCAGTAGCGACCCCCAAGCCTACTATGGCTACACCTTC